This T cell receptor beta chain emerged from a study of cytomegalovirus exposure and HLA in healthy donors. Study-wide background: In an earlier analysis, around 100 million unique TCR beta sequences were found from 150 million to 200 million T cells.

This clone appeared a single time. Its antigen is currently unknown. This CDR3 is 16 amino acids long. The V end lost 3 bases, the J end lost 2 bases, and 16 bases lay between the germline ends. Germline V lookup: CDR1 SNHLY, CDR2 FYNNEI. Study findings and constraints: An analysis that was carried out later associated 15,000 to 20,000 TCR beta sequences with HLA alleles at 0.05 false discovery rate.

PCR employed 60 Vbeta and 13 Jbeta primers. Profiling relied on immunoSEQ multiplex PCR, and the TCRdb table lists in-frame clones only, not all of them. The sample records about 100,000 clones, 74% being singletons. This clonotype was sampled from a middle-aged man in good health and CMV-seropositive. This chain joins TRBV2 and TRBJ1-1, with no clear D. Material: PBMCs. The CDR3, as DNA: TGTGCCAGCAGTGAGCGGAGGCCGGGCGCTAACACTGAAGCTTTCTTT. Protein product: CASSERRPGANTEAFF.